Below are 20 T cell receptor beta chains sequenced from a single sample in a study of early stage breast cancer tumors. Sequencing used immunoSEQ multiplex PCR; TCRdb keeps in-frame clones, though not all of them. The table shows some 30,000 clones, with 70% to 75% occurring only once. Sequencing input: breast tumor tissue. The source of these receptors is a person aged 25 to 39 with breast cancer.

V usage is TRBV7-9 and J usage is TRBJ2-5, with unresolved D. The CDR3 consists of 12 residues. Trimming removed 6 bases at V and 1 base at J, with 6 bases between. The V gene's germline CDR1 is SEHNR and CDR2 FQNEAQ (reference sequence). The CDR3 reads CASRAVQETQYF. CDR3 nucleotides: TGTGCCAGCAGGGCGGTCCAAGAGACCCAGTACTTC.

The V gene is TRBV1, the J gene TRBJ1-1. TRBV1 is a listed pseudogene. The CDR3 contains 13 residues. The CDR3: CTSSQEVNTEAFF. For the CDR3, the DNA is TGCACCAGCAGCCAAGAGGTGAACACTGAAGCTTTCTTT.

The chain links TRBV5-1 to TRBJ1-1; TRBD1 matches at 8 bases. Losses at the gene ends were 4 bases for V and 4 bases for J; bases not matched to a gene: 6. This CDR3 region has 14 residues. The germline CDR1 and CDR2 sequences are SGHRS and YFSETQ. As DNA, the CDR3 is TGCGCCAGCAGCAACAGACAGGGGCTCACTGAAGCTTTCTTT. It yields the protein CASSNRQGLTEAFF.

The chain combines TRBV28 with TRBJ1-5; 7 bases align to TRBD1. There are 14 residues in the CDR3. Per the germline V gene, CDR1 is MDHEN and CDR2 is SYDVKM. CDR3 loop: CASRQGGSNQPQHF. CDR3 in DNA: TGTGCATCACGCCAGGGGGGTAGCAATCAGCCCCAGCATTTT.

The genes are TRBV19 and TRBJ1-4; TRBD1 aligns across 7 bases. The CDR3 is 11 amino acids. The germline gives CDR1 LNHDA, CDR2 SQIVND (reference sequence). The V segment lost 10 bases and the J segment 8 bases; nucleotides outside the gene matches: 4. CDR3 loop: CATRGGEKLFF. The CDR3 DNA follows: TGTGCCACCAGGGGGGGAGAAAAACTGTTTTTT.

The chain has TRBV7-3 and TRBJ2-3; 10 nucleotides line up with TRBD2. V trimming: 1 base; J trimming: 5 bases; junction bases outside the gene matches: 9. This CDR3 contains 17 residues. Germline V lookup: CDR1 SGHTA, CDR2 FQGTGA. The CDR3 region has the DNA TGTGCCAGCAGCTTAAGGCCTAGCGGGAGTAGTGAAGATACGCAGTATTTT. Amino acid sequence: CASSLRPSGSSEDTQYF. Filled out from reference TRBV7-3 and TRBJ2-3, the complete variable domain reads GAGVSQTPSNKVTEKGKYVELRCDPISGHTALYWYRQSLGQGPEFLIYFQGTGAADDSGLPNDRFFAVRPEGSVSTLKIQRTERGDSAVYLCASSLRPSGSSEDTQYFGPGTRLTVL.

This clone was seen a single time. This chain joins TRBV11-2 and TRBJ2-3; D call uncertain. The CDR3 has 13 amino acids. Germline V gives CDR1 SGHAT, CDR2 FQNNGV. Trimming shortened V by 0 bases and J by 3 bases, and 4 bases separated the two germline ends. The DNA of the CDR3 is TGTGCCAGCAGCTTAGATATGACAGATACGCAGTATTTT. Protein: CASSLDMTDTQYF.

J is TRBJ1-5 and V is TRBV6-6; 7 bases agree with TRBD1. The CDR3 consists of 16 residues. From germline, CDR1 is MNHNY and CDR2 SVGAGI (reference sequence). The trim removed 2 bases at V and 3 bases at J, leaving 7 bases unmatched. The CDR3 coding sequence is TGTGCCAGCAGTTACGACAGGGTACGGGTCAATCAGCCCCAGCATTTT. Its protein product is CASSYDRVRVNQPQHF.

The CDR3 is CASSQELDGNTEAFF. Here the CDR3 DNA reads TGTGCCAGCAGCCAAGAGTTGGACGGAAACACTGAAGCTTTCTTT. The chain links TRBV4-2 to TRBJ1-1; D unresolved. CDR1 is LGHNA, CDR2 YNFKEQ, per germline. CDR3 length: 15 amino acids. Trimming left V 0 bases short and J 2 bases short, with 10 bases between.

The CDR3: CSVGASNNEQFF. For the CDR3, the DNA is TGCAGCGTTGGGGCTAGCAACAATGAGCAGTTCTTC. The chain combines TRBV29-1 with TRBJ2-1; perhaps TRBD2 as D (5 bases). Trimming pared 4 bases from V and 5 bases from J, leaving 9 bases between. Germline V gives CDR1 SQVTM, CDR2 ANQGSEA. This CDR3 is built from 12 residues.

The chain uses TRBV6-6 and TRBJ2-1; TRBD2 might be the D (5 bases). CDR3 length: 15 residues. The V end lost 0 bases, the J end lost 3 bases, and 9 bases lay between the germline ends. Germline V CDR1 and CDR2: MNHNY, SVGAGI (reference sequence). The CDR3 DNA sequence: TGTGCCAGCAGTTACTCTCTAGCAGGCTACAATGAGCAGTTCTTC. Translated: CASSYSLAGYNEQFF.

The rearrangement uses TRBV7-2 and TRBJ2-1, with 11 bases identical to TRBD2. Germline CDR1 SGHTA, CDR2 FQGNSA. Trimming took 5 bases from V and 7 from J; bases not matched to a gene: 7. The CDR3 consists of 15 residues. This CDR3 is CASSLTSGALNEQFF. For the CDR3, the DNA is TGTGCCAGCAGCCTGACTAGCGGGGCCCTGAATGAGCAGTTCTTC.

The chain joins TRBV6-4 to TRBJ2-6; 7 bases agree with TRBD1. After removal of 0 bases from V and 4 bases from J, the junction contained 0 bases not matched to a gene. CDR1 is MRHNA, CDR2 SNTAGT, per germline. This CDR3 spans 15 amino acids. The CDR3 DNA reads as TGTGCCAGCAGTGACTCACAGGGGGGGGCCAACGTCCTGACTTTC. It yields the protein CASSDSQGGANVLTF.

This chain links TRBV7-8 with TRBJ1-4; D gene ambiguous. The ends were cut back, 3 bases at V and 5 bases at J, with 10 bases in the middle. The CDR3 is 14 residues long. Looked up from germline, CDR1 is SGHVS and CDR2 is FQNEAQ. This CDR3 reads CASSFGPVNEKLFF. The CDR3 DNA sequence: TGTGCCAGCAGCTTCGGCCCCGTAAATGAAAAACTGTTTTTT.

The V gene is TRBV30, the J gene TRBJ1-2; D might be TRBD1 (6 bases). The CDR3 runs to 13 residues. Germline loops: CDR1 GTSNPN, CDR2 SVGIG (reference sequence). Trimming left V 2 bases short and J 2 bases short, with 9 bases between. The chain's CDR3 is CAWSPDSNYGYTF. The CDR3 nucleotides are TGTGCCTGGAGTCCGGACAGCAACTATGGCTACACCTTC.

This chain uses TRBV6-1 with TRBJ1-3; no clear D. CDR3 length: 16 residues. Trimming stripped 2 bases from V and 0 bases from J, with 11 bases between. Germline V gene sequence: CDR1 MNHNS, CDR2 SASEGT. CDR3 region: CASSENYMSSGNTIYF. The CDR3 DNA follows: TGTGCCAGCAGTGAAAACTACATGAGCTCTGGAAACACCATATATTTT.

V usage is TRBV10-3 and J usage is TRBJ2-5, with D uncertain. Germline lookup yields CDR1 ENHRY and CDR2 SYGVKD. The CDR3 is 13 amino acids. Trimming removed 10 bases from V and 0 bases from J, with 12 bases in between. The CDR3 spells CATSVAHQETQYF. As DNA, the CDR3 is TGTGCCACCTCGGTAGCCCACCAAGAGACCCAGTACTTC.

This sequence joins TRBV6-6 and TRBJ1-3, with D hard to call. V was shortened by 6 bases and J by 4 bases, with 10 bases between the two germline ends. Germline values: CDR1 MNHNY, CDR2 SVGAGI (reference sequence). The CDR3 sequence is 13 residues long. Here the CDR3 reads CASRREVGNTIYF. The CDR3 DNA reads as TGTGCCAGCAGGAGGGAGGTCGGAAACACCATATATTTT.

J is TRBJ1-1 and V is TRBV4-1; D gene uncertain. V was shortened by 1 base and J by 1 base, with 4 bases between the two germline ends. The CDR3 totals 13 residues. Per germline, CDR1 MGHRA and CDR2 YSYEKL. CDR3 sequence: CASSQAPNTEAFF. The CDR3 DNA is TGCGCCAGCAGCCAAGCGCCGAACACTGAAGCTTTCTTT.

The genes are TRBV6-6 and TRBJ2-2, with TRBD2 as a possible D gene (7 bases). V lost 9 bases, J lost 3 bases, and 17 bases lay in between. In germline, CDR1 is MNHNY, CDR2 SVGAGI (reference sequence). The CDR3 is 15 amino acids. The CDR3 DNA reads TGTGCCAGTCAAAATTTGGGGGGGCACACCGGGGAGCTGTTTTTT. It codes for CASQNLGGHTGELFF.